A single sample gave rise to the 28 T cell receptor beta chains below, sequenced in a study of T cell repertoires in cytomegalovirus infection. TCRdb used MiXCR to reprocess the reads, holding one entry per CDR3 protein. The data hold some 440,000 distinct CDR3 sequences, with roughly a third observed a single time. The sequencing input was PBMCs. The receptors were gathered from a human donor in good health (CMV status not recorded). Some clones in this sample may be carry-over from other donors' samples.

The rearrangement links TRBV12-3 or TRBV12-4 to TRBJ2-7; 8 bases are shared with TRBD1. The CDR3 length is 14 residues. V lost 3 bases and J lost 6; bases outside the gene matches: 7. The CDR3 nucleotides read TGTGCCAGCAGTTTTGTGGACAGGGCTGGCGAGCAGTACTTC. This codes for CASSFVDRAGEQYF.

The genes are TRBV18 and TRBJ1-1, with 7 bases lining up with TRBD1. V lost 0 bases, J lost 0 bases, and 4 bases stayed unmatched. The CDR3 contains 16 residues. The germline V gene encodes CDR1 KGHSH and CDR2 LQKENI. The CDR3 bases are TGTGCCAGCTCACCACCCGGGACAGCCATGAACACTGAAGCTTTCTTT. This gives the protein CASSPPGTAMNTEAFF.

J is TRBJ1-3 and V is TRBV28; D is possibly TRBD1 (6 bases). Trimming took 4 bases from V and 4 from J, leaving 11 bases between them. Germline V gene sequence: CDR1 MDHEN, CDR2 SYDVKM. This CDR3 comprises 14 residues. The CDR3 spells CASSSGAGGNTIYF. Written as DNA, the CDR3 is TGTGCCAGCAGTTCAGGGGCGGGAGGAAACACCATATATTTT.

The chain links TRBV5-1 to TRBJ1-1; unclear D gene. Germline CDR1 SGHRS, CDR2 YFSETQ. This CDR3 is built from 13 residues. Trimming stripped 0 bases from V and 9 bases from J, with 12 bases between. CDR3 loop: CASSLDHAGKAFF. Written as DNA, the CDR3 is TGCGCCAGCAGCTTGGACCACGCGGGAAAAGCTTTCTTT.

This clonotype was observed a handful of times. V gene TRBV28 combines with J gene TRBJ2-7; D is perhaps TRBD2 (5 bases). The CDR3 covers 13 residues. Per the germline V gene, CDR1 is MDHEN and CDR2 is SYDVKM. V lost 2 bases to trimming and J lost 5 bases, with 10 bases between them. The DNA of the CDR3 is TGTGCCAGCAGTTTACGGGATCTTAACGAGCAGTACTTC. Translating it yields CASSLRDLNEQYF.

This clonotype has just a few counts. V gene TRBV12-3 or TRBV12-4 combines with J gene TRBJ2-7; 8 bases align to TRBD2. The V gene end was trimmed by 6 bases and the J gene end by 0 bases; junction bases not matched to a gene: 10. The CDR3 length is 16 residues. CDR3 loop: CASSRPLAGSSYEQYF. Here the CDR3 DNA reads TGTGCCAGCAGCCGACCTTTAGCGGGGAGCTCCTACGAGCAGTACTTC.

This clonotype has a handful of counts. The rearrangement links TRBV6-6 to TRBJ2-7, with D maybe TRBD2 (5 bases). This CDR3 spans 14 amino acids. Germline V lookup: CDR1 MNHNY, CDR2 SVGAGI (reference sequence). V lost 2 bases, J lost 6 bases, and 14 bases lay in between. CDR3 region: CASSYEAARGEQYF. The CDR3 nucleotides read TGTGCCAGCAGTTACGAGGCAGCCCGGGGCGAGCAGTACTTC.

In its sample, this clonotype was seen a few times. The rearrangement uses TRBV29-1 and TRBJ1-4; no clear D gene. V was pared by 3 bases and J by 8 bases, with 10 bases between. This CDR3 region has 12 residues. CDR1 is SQVTM, CDR2 ANQGSEA, per germline. The CDR3 loop reads CSVESSGEKLFF. The CDR3 region has the DNA TGCAGCGTTGAGTCCTCCGGAGAAAAACTGTTTTTT.

This clonotype has at least ten counts. The CDR3 coding sequence is TGTGCCAGCAGCTTAGTTAAGCCATCGCCTGAAGCTTTCTTT. Protein: CASSLVKPSPEAFF. The V gene is TRBV7-2, the J gene TRBJ1-1; D gene unclear. In germline, CDR1 is SGHTA, CDR2 FQGNSA. This CDR3 has 14 amino acids. The V and J ends lost 1 base and 6 bases respectively, with 12 bases between them.

This clonotype was detected a few times. As DNA, the CDR3 is TGCAGTGCTATCGTTAGACAGGATAACTATGGCTACACCTTC. This translates into CSAIVRQDNYGYTF. The V gene is TRBV20-1, the J gene TRBJ1-2; the D gene is possibly TRBD1 (6 bases). Germline values: CDR1 DFQATT, CDR2 SNEGSKA (reference sequence). The CDR3 covers 14 residues. The V gene lost 4 bases and the J gene lost 1 base, with 13 bases spanning the gap.

This clonotype was detected ten times or more. The chain is built from TRBV7-2 and TRBJ1-5, with a possible D match to TRBD1 (5 bases). From germline, CDR1 is SGHTA and CDR2 FQGNSA. This CDR3 is built from 15 residues. The germline V and J ends were trimmed by 2 bases and 4 bases, with 12 bases remaining between them. CDR3: CASSLSRQTNQPQHF. Here the CDR3 DNA reads TGTGCCAGCAGCTTATCGCGACAGACTAATCAGCCCCAGCATTTT. The full variable domain, its missing parts supplied by reference TRBV7-2 and TRBJ1-5, is GAGVSQSPSNKVTEKGKDVELRCDPISGHTALYWYRQSLGQGLEFLIYFQGNSAPDKSGLPSDRFSAERTGGSVSTLTIQRTQQEDSAVYLCASSLSRQTNQPQHFGDGTRLSIL.

The rearrangement joins TRBV9 to TRBJ2-1; D may correspond to TRBD1 or TRBD2 (5 bases each). Germline V gene lookup returns CDR1 SGDLS and CDR2 YYNGEE. V lost 10 bases, J lost 5 bases, and 19 bases lay in between. CDR3 length equals 14 residues. As DNA, the CDR3 is TGTGCCCATCACCAGGGTCCCGGGAACAATGAGCAGTTCTTC. Its protein product is CAHHQGPGNNEQFF.

This clonotype was picked up a small number of times. The chain is built from TRBV4-1 and TRBJ1-1; D uncertain. Trimming removed 1 base at V and 4 bases at J, with 10 bases between. Germline assignment: CDR1 MGHRA and CDR2 YSYEKL. This CDR3 has 14 residues. CDR3 protein: CASSQVQFPTEAFF. The CDR3 region has the DNA TGCGCCAGCAGCCAAGTGCAGTTCCCCACTGAAGCTTTCTTT.

The J gene is TRBJ2-2, the V gene TRBV20-1; TRBD1 matches at 8 bases. The CDR3 has 15 amino acids. Germline lookup yields CDR1 DFQATT and CDR2 SNEGSKA (reference sequence). With 6 bases clipped from V and 6 bases from J, the junction kept 12 bases outside the gene matches. The DNA of the CDR3 is TGCAGTGCCCCCCGGAGACAGGGGACGCCCGGGGAGCTGTTTTTT. Encoded protein: CSAPRRQGTPGELFF.

This clonotype was seen a few times. The chain combines TRBV7-2 with TRBJ1-2; tentative D call: TRBD1 (6 bases). This CDR3 is 17 amino acids long. The germline V gene encodes CDR1 SGHTA and CDR2 FQGNSA. V dropped 2 bases and J dropped 3 bases, with 19 bases sitting between them. The CDR3 spells CASSLTAGVDKYYGYTF. In DNA, the CDR3 is TGTGCCAGCAGCTTAACTGCAGGGGTGGATAAGTACTATGGCTACACCTTC. The variable domain in full, completed from reference TRBV7-2 and TRBJ1-2, reads GAGVSQSPSNKVTEKGKDVELRCDPISGHTALYWYRQSLGQGLEFLIYFQGNSAPDKSGLPSDRFSAERTGGSVSTLTIQRTQQEDSAVYLCASSLTAGVDKYYGYTFGSGTRLTVV.

The chain links TRBV4-1 to TRBJ1-1; 10 bases are shared with TRBD1. With V trimmed by 6 bases and J by 4 bases, 8 bases remained unmatched. This CDR3 is built from 15 residues. Germline V lookup: CDR1 MGHRA, CDR2 YSYEKL. CDR3 in DNA: TGCGCCAGCAGAAGGGACAGGGGTCTGGGCACTGAAGCTTTCTTT. Encoded protein: CASRRDRGLGTEAFF.

This clonotype was found many times. This chain links TRBV7-2 with TRBJ2-7; 11 nucleotides match TRBD2. CDR1 is SGHTA and CDR2 is FQGNSA in the germline V gene. Trimming took 3 bases from V and 3 from J; bases not matched to a gene: 4. The length of the CDR3 is 15 residues. CDR3 residues: CASSFTSGGFYEQYF. The CDR3 DNA reads TGTGCCAGCAGCTTCACTAGCGGGGGATTCTACGAGCAGTACTTC.

Concerning this clonotype: Without the conserved terminal phenylalanine or tryptophan, this CDR3 likely stems from a read error. The limits of the CDR3 on the DNA are not certain, so only TCRdb's listed CDR3 is given. The chain is built from TRBV2 and TRBJ2-1. CDR1 is SNHLY and CDR2 is FYNNEI in the germline V gene. The CDR3 contains 13 residues when both ends are counted. The CDR3 is CASRDSSYNEQLL.

This clonotype was seen only a few times. V is TRBV19 and J is TRBJ2-2; D perhaps matches TRBD2 (5 bases). Trimming removed 7 bases at V and 1 base at J, with 16 bases between. This CDR3 region has 16 residues. Germline V CDR1 and CDR2: LNHDA, SQIVND (reference sequence). The CDR3, as DNA: TGTGCCAGTACCCCCCGCCTCGGGAAGAACACCGGGGAGCTGTTTTTT. Protein sequence: CASTPRLGKNTGELFF.

The J gene is TRBJ2-2, the V gene TRBV2; the D gene is possibly TRBD2 (5 bases). Germline CDR1 and CDR2: SNHLY and FYNNEI. V dropped 7 bases and J dropped 5 bases, with 17 bases sitting between them. This CDR3 contains 15 residues. The CDR3 nucleotides are TGTGCCAGCAAGATAGAGGGAGAACTTACCGGGGAGCTGTTTTTT. Its translation is CASKIEGELTGELFF.

There are a few counts of this clonotype. The genes are TRBV12-3 or TRBV12-4 and TRBJ2-1; 8 positions agree with TRBD2. V shed 5 bases and J 2 bases; nucleotides not matched to a gene: 8. CDR3 size: 16 residues. CDR3 region: CASSPFRGGTYNEQFF. For the CDR3, the DNA is TGTGCCAGCAGTCCCTTTCGGGGGGGTACCTACAATGAGCAGTTCTTC.

This clonotype occurred a few times. The rearrangement links TRBV20-1 to TRBJ2-1; 11 bases match TRBD2. J gave up 12 bases and V 5 bases, and 12 bases lay outside the gene matches. CDR3 length equals 14 residues. Germline V gives CDR1 DFQATT, CDR2 SNEGSKA (reference sequence). CDR3 bases: TGCAGTGCTGGGATAACTAGCGGGGGTCCCTCGCAGTTCTTC. Its translation: CSAGITSGGPSQFF.

As for this clonotype: Compared with germline, one end of the junction differs, possibly owing to a read error. The V and J genes are TRBV12-3 or TRBV12-4 and TRBJ1-6, with D possibly TRBD1 on 6 matching bases. CDR3 length equals 17 residues. CDR3 amino acids: CACSEPMRQVRNSPLHF. The CDR3 DNA reads as TGTGCCTGCAGTGAACCAATGAGACAGGTTAGGAATTCACCCCTCCACTTT.

The chain recombines TRBV6-6 with TRBJ2-2, with D uncertain. V was clipped by 4 bases and J by 0 bases, with 12 bases between them. The CDR3 runs 16 residues. Germline V gives CDR1 MNHNY, CDR2 SVGAGI (reference sequence). The CDR3 bases are TGTGCCAGCAGTTCGGACGGCTTATCGAACACCGGGGAGCTGTTTTTT. Translating it yields CASSSDGLSNTGELFF.

V and J are TRBV19 and TRBJ1-5; D remains unclear. The CDR3 has 13 residues. V was pared by 6 bases and J by 3 bases, with 9 bases between. The germline V gene has CDR1 LNHDA and CDR2 SQIVND (reference sequence). This chain's CDR3 is CASSIRDNQPQHF. CDR3 sequence (DNA): TGTGCCAGTAGCATTAGGGACAATCAGCCCCAGCATTTT.

The CDR3 loop reads CASRLAGYGYNEQFF. CDR3 DNA sequence: TGTGCCAGCAGACTAGCGGGGTACGGTTACAATGAGCAGTTCTTC. The V gene is TRBV6-2 or TRBV6-3, the J gene TRBJ2-1; 10 bases agree with TRBD2. Per the germline V gene, CDR1 is MNHEY and CDR2 is SVGEGT. This CDR3 comprises 15 residues. J was trimmed by 4 bases and V by 6 bases; bases with no gene match: 6.

This clonotype was found many times. This sequence joins TRBV7-8 and TRBJ2-7; 7 bases map to TRBD2. Germline V gene sequence: CDR1 SGHVS, CDR2 FQNEAQ. CDR3 length: 14 residues. V gave up 5 bases and J gave up 2 bases; unmatched junction bases: 6. The CDR3 region is CASSPWGGPYEQYF. The CDR3 DNA follows: TGTGCCAGCAGCCCCTGGGGGGGTCCCTACGAGCAGTACTTC.

V is TRBV19 and J is TRBJ1-2; TRBD1 might be the D (6 bases). This CDR3 region has 14 residues. The V gene's germline CDR1 is LNHDA and CDR2 SQIVND (reference sequence). Deletions cut 7 bases from V and 4 bases from J, with 16 bases between. CDR3 DNA: TGTGCCAGTAACCCAGGGGATTTAAGCTATGGCTACACCTTC. Protein: CASNPGDLSYGYTF. Drawing the rest from reference TRBV19 and TRBJ1-2, the complete variable domain is DGGITQSPKYLFRKEGQNVTLSCEQNLNHDAMYWYRQDPGQGLRLIYYSQIVNDFQKGDIAEGYSVSREKKESFPLTVTSAQKNPTAFYLCASNPGDLSYGYTFGSGTRLTVV.